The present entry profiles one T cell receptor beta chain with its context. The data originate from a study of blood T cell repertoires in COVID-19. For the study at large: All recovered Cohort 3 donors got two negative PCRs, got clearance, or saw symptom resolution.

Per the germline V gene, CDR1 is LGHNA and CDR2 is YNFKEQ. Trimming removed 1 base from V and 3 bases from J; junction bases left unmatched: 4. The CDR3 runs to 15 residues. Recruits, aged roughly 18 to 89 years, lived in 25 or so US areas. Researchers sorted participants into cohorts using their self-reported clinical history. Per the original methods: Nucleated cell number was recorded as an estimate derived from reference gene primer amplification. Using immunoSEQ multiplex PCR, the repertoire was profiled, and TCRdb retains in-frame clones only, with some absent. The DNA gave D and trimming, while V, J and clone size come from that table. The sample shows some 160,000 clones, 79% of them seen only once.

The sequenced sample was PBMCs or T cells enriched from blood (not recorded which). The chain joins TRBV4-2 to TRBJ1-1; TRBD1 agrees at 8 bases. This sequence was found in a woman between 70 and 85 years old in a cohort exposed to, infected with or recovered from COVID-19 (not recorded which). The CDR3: CASSQAGTGDTEAFF. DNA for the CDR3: TGTGCCAGCAGCCAAGCCGGGACAGGCGACACTGAAGCTTTCTTT.